This is a list of T cell receptor beta chains from one sample in a study of PD-1 blockade in classical Hodgkin lymphoma. Profiled with immunoSEQ multiplex PCR; TCRdb holds only in-frame clones, not every one. The sample has several thousand clones, 60% seen once; the top ten hold roughly a tenth. This material consisted of CD8+ T cells from blood, taken before the fourth cycle of nivolumab. All receptors derive from a human donor with classical Hodgkin lymphoma. Each CDR3 is given with its conserved first and last residue. A D gene is named only where the DNA matches it firmly. Clone size is given for some rows only: seen once, a few or many times, or a class if the clone is expanded.

D,J,V,length,size,DNA,CDR3
.,TRBJ1-5,TRBV27,14,few,TGTGCCAGCAGATCCGGGACGGATAATCAGCCCCAGCATTTT,CASRSGTDNQPQHF
TRBD1,TRBJ2-7,TRBV28,16,few,TGTGCCAGCAGTTTAAACCCCGTGACAGGGCTCCACGAGCAGTACTTC,CASSLNPVTGLHEQYF
TRBD1,TRBJ1-1,TRBV28,14,.,TGTGCCAGCAGTTTGATTCAGGGGGAAACTGAAGCTTTCTTT,CASSLIQGETEAFF
.,TRBJ2-7,TRBV6-1,15,.,TGTGCCAGCAGTGCTTATAGCGGATCCCGTTGGGAGCAGTACTTC,CASSAYSGSRWEQYF
TRBD1,TRBJ2-7,TRBV5-8,15,once,TGTGCCAGCAGCGACGGGACAGGGGGCTCCTACGAGCAGTACTTC,CASSDGTGGSYEQYF
.,TRBJ2-3,TRBV29-1,13,.,TGCAGCGTTGAAGGACAGGGCACAGATACGCAGTATTTT,CSVEGQGTDTQYF
TRBD2,TRBJ2-2,TRBV14,18,.,TGTGCCAGCAGCCAAGAAGGACTAGCGGGCCTCGGGACCGGGGAGCTGTTTTTT,CASSQEGLAGLGTGELFF
.,TRBJ1-1,TRBV27,14,.,TGTGCCAGCAGTCCTGAAACGGTCCCCACTGAAGCTTTCTTT,CASSPETVPTEAFF
.,TRBJ1-6,TRBV15,14,.,TGTGCCACCAGCAGAGATCGTGGGGGCTCACCCCTCCACTTT,CATSRDRGGSPLHF
.,TRBJ2-3,TRBV11-2,16,.,TGTGCCAGCCAGGACTCGCAGGGTCTCCGTGGAGATACGCAGTATTTT,CASQDSQGLRGDTQYF
TRBD2,TRBJ2-7,TRBV27,15,.,TGTGCCAGCAGTTTAACTCCTAGCGGGATCTACGAGCAGTACTTC,CASSLTPSGIYEQYF
TRBD2,TRBJ2-3,TRBV27,14,once,TGTGCCAGCAGTTTCGGCGGGGGGTCAGATACGCAGTATTTT,CASSFGGGSDTQYF
.,TRBJ1-2,TRBV5-1,15,.,TGCGCCAGCAGCTTGCTGGCTGGGCCTAACTATGGCTACACCTTC,CASSLLAGPNYGYTF
.,TRBJ2-3,TRBV9,13,medium-sized,TGTGCCAGCAGCCTCCGACAGTCAGATACGCAGTATTTT,CASSLRQSDTQYF
.,TRBJ2-7,TRBV28,12,few,TGTGCCAGCAGTTTTCAGCGCTACGAGCAGTACTTC,CASSFQRYEQYF
TRBD2,TRBJ2-1,TRBV28,15,few,TGTGCCAGCAGTTTCGTTAGCGGGAGTGACGATGAGCAGTTCTTC,CASSFVSGSDDEQFF
TRBD2,TRBJ2-5,TRBV9,15,.,TGTGCCAGCAGCACGGGGACTAGCAATAGGGAGACCCAGTACTTC,CASSTGTSNRETQYF
.,TRBJ1-1,TRBV7-9,15,.,TGTGCCAGCAGCTTAATCGGGGCACTGAACACTGAAGCTTTCTTT,CASSLIGALNTEAFF